A single sample is the source of the 22 T cell receptor beta chains below, sequenced in a study of T cell responses to AZD1222 COVID-19 vaccine (dated by TCRdb to about 2021). The sample's time point label, in plain terms: baseline before first vaccination. The receptor library was made with the immunoSEQ multiplex PCR assay. The table was pulled from immuneACCESS by TCRdb, which kept in-frame rearrangements only. Such tables lose some clones; where checked, under half of the loss comes from unresolved V genes, and the rest has no known cause. Within this sample are 100,000 or so clones, with more than 90% of them counted one time only. Together, the top ten hold 2% to 2.5% of the sample. Sequenced here: peripheral blood, sampled on day 0 of AZD1222 vaccination. The origin of the receptors is an adult in good health.

This chain uses TRBV7-9 with TRBJ2-1; 9 bases are a match to TRBD2. Trimming at V came to 5 bases and at J to 3 bases, leaving 5 bases not matched to a gene. Looked up from germline, CDR1 is SEHNR and CDR2 is FQNEAQ (reference sequence). This CDR3 is 15 amino acids long. In DNA form, the CDR3 reads TGTGCCAGCAGCGATAGCGGGGGTTACTACAATGAGCAGTTCTTC. Residues: CASSDSGGYYNEQFF. The variable domain in full, with the rest retrieved from reference TRBV7-9 and TRBJ2-1, is DTGVSQNPRHKITKRGQNVTFRCDPISEHNRLYWYRQTLGQGPEFLTYFQNEAQLEKSRLLSDRFSAERPKGSFSTLEIQRTEQGDSAMYLCASSDSGGYYNEQFFGPGTRLTVL.

The chain is built from TRBV7-8 and TRBJ1-2, with D possibly TRBD1 on 5 matching bases. The CDR3 is made up of 16 amino acids. CDR1 SGHVS and CDR2 FQNEAQ come from the germline V gene. The V end lost 0 bases, the J end lost 2 bases, and 13 bases lay between the germline ends. CDR3 sequence (DNA): TGTGCCAGCAGCTTAGCGTATGGGGGTGGGAACTATGGCTACACCTTC. Amino acids: CASSLAYGGGNYGYTF.

J is TRBJ1-1 and V is TRBV19; D unclear. Germline V gives CDR1 LNHDA, CDR2 SQIVND (reference sequence). Trimming removed 3 bases at V and 0 bases at J, with 5 bases between. The CDR3 spans 13 residues. In DNA, the CDR3 is TGTGCCAGTAGTATGTACATGAACACTGAAGCTTTCTTT. It translates to CASSMYMNTEAFF. The full variable domain, rest sourced from reference TRBV19 and TRBJ1-1, is DGGITQSPKYLFRKEGQNVTLSCEQNLNHDAMYWYRQDPGQGLRLIYYSQIVNDFQKGDIAEGYSVSREKKESFPLTVTSAQKNPTAFYLCASSMYMNTEAFFGQGTRLTVV.

The chain joins TRBV7-9 to TRBJ2-7; D is perhaps TRBD1 (5 bases). CDR1 is SEHNR and CDR2 is FQNEAQ in the germline V gene (reference sequence). V was clipped by 3 bases and J by 6 bases, with 21 bases between them. The CDR3 totals 16 residues. The CDR3 here is CASSLPQGFGFGEQYF. CDR3 in DNA: TGTGCCAGCAGCTTGCCCCAGGGTTTCGGCTTCGGCGAGCAGTACTTC.

The CDR3 spells CASGLGPTTGGQYF. For the CDR3, the DNA is TGTGCTAGTGGTTTGGGTCCAACGACGGGAGGGCAGTATTTT. The chain is built from TRBV12-5 and TRBJ2-3; TRBD2 aligns across 7 bases. Trimming at V came to 1 base and at J to 11 bases, leaving 9 bases not matched to a gene. This CDR3 contains 14 residues. Germline CDR1 reads LGHNT; CDR2 reads FRNRAP. Together with reference TRBV12-5 and TRBJ2-3, the CDR3 gives the full variable domain: DARVTQTPRHKVTEMGQEVTMRCQPILGHNTVFWYRQTMMQGLELLAYFRNRAPLDDSGMPKDRFSAEMPDATLATLKIQPSEPRDSAVYFCASGLGPTTGGQYFGPGTRLTVL.

The rearrangement uses TRBV2 and TRBJ1-5; D remains unclear. CDR3 length: 14 residues. Germline V gives CDR1 SNHLY, CDR2 FYNNEI. With 8 bases removed from V and 0 bases from J, the gap between germline ends came to 11 bases. CDR3 residues: CASGRSHSNQPQHF. CDR3 coding DNA: TGTGCCAGCGGTCGCAGTCATAGCAATCAGCCCCAGCATTTT.

The V gene is TRBV10-3, the J gene TRBJ1-1; 12 bases line up with TRBD1. This CDR3 is built from 18 residues. The V segment lost 0 bases and the J segment 0 bases; nucleotides outside the gene matches: 5. The germline V gene encodes CDR1 ENHRY and CDR2 SYGVKD. CDR3 protein: CAISESMGQGAVNTEAFF. CDR3 bases: TGTGCCATCAGTGAGTCGATGGGACAGGGGGCCGTGAACACTGAAGCTTTCTTT.

The chain couples TRBV28 to TRBJ1-1; tentatively, D is TRBD1 (5 bases). This CDR3 has 13 residues. V lost 7 bases to trimming and J lost 7 bases, with 16 bases between them. Germline CDR1 is MDHEN and CDR2 is SYDVKM. The CDR3 nucleotides read TGTGCCAGCACCGCGCCGGTGACAGTTGAAGCTTTCTTT. Its translation is CASTAPVTVEAFF.

This chain links TRBV29-1 with TRBJ1-2; D may be TRBD1 (5 bases). The CDR3 loop spans 15 amino acids. In germline, CDR1 is SQVTM, CDR2 ANQGSEA. Trimming removed 7 bases from V and 7 bases from J, with 25 bases in between. The CDR3 protein is CSARGRTWGQRGYTF. For the CDR3, the DNA is TGCAGCGCCAGAGGACGGACCTGGGGCCAGCGTGGCTACACCTTC.

This chain links TRBV11-2 with TRBJ1-3; D remains unclear. CDR1 and CDR2 from the germline V gene are SGHAT and FQNNGV. Trimming took off 3 bases at V and 2 bases at J, with 8 bases between the two ends. The CDR3 contains 14 residues. CDR3 loop: CASSFLGTGNTIYF. DNA of the CDR3: TGTGCCAGCAGCTTTCTGGGCACTGGAAACACCATATATTTT.

The chain joins TRBV18 to TRBJ2-5, with a possible D match to TRBD2 (5 bases). V lost 2 bases and J lost 5, with 15 bases in between. CDR1 is KGHSH and CDR2 is LQKENI in the germline V gene. The CDR3 is 15 residues long. The CDR3 region has the DNA TGTGCCAGCTCACCAGCGGTGGCTAGCACGGAGACCCAGTACTTC. It translates to CASSPAVASTETQYF.

The genes are TRBV4-1 and TRBJ2-7, with no clear D. CDR1 MGHRA and CDR2 YSYEKL come from the germline V gene. The CDR3 covers 12 residues. V was trimmed by 3 bases and J by 0 bases, leaving 3 bases between them. The CDR3 spells CASSHYSYEQYF. CDR3 DNA: TGCGCCAGCAGCCACTACTCCTACGAGCAGTACTTC.

The CDR3 region is CASSLRSDSPLHF. The CDR3 DNA reads as TGTGCCAGCAGCCTCCGTAGCGATTCACCCCTCCACTTT. V is TRBV7-8 and J is TRBJ1-6; D gene uncertain. The germline gives CDR1 SGHVS, CDR2 FQNEAQ. The ends were cut back, 5 bases at V and 8 bases at J, with 10 bases in the middle. This CDR3 spans 13 amino acids.

Only one count was recorded for this clone. This sequence joins TRBV7-6 and TRBJ2-7; no reliable D call. CDR1 and CDR2 (germline): SGHVS, FNYEAQ. There are 15 residues in the CDR3. V lost 0 bases and J lost 3, with 12 bases in between. DNA of the CDR3: TGTGCCAGCAGCTTAGCGGGCTTCTCTGACTACGAGCAGTACTTC. Translation: CASSLAGFSDYEQYF.

V is TRBV7-8 and J is TRBJ1-1; perhaps TRBD1 as D (5 bases). Trimming took off 3 bases at V and 2 bases at J, with 13 bases between the two ends. The germline V gene encodes CDR1 SGHVS and CDR2 FQNEAQ. CDR3 length: 15 amino acids. CDR3 amino acids: CASSFHRLVNTEAFF. CDR3 nucleotide sequence: TGTGCCAGCAGCTTTCACAGGCTCGTCAACACTGAAGCTTTCTTT.

The chain is built from TRBV16 and TRBJ1-1; weak D call: TRBD1 (5 bases). This CDR3 has 15 amino acids. CDR1 and CDR2 (germline): KGHSY, FQNENV. The V end was cut by 3 bases, the J end by 4 bases, with 15 bases between. The CDR3 nucleotides are TGTGCCAGCAGCCAGGTGGCGGGGGGAGGCACTGAAGCTTTCTTT. As protein: CASSQVAGGGTEAFF.

A single count supports this clone. The chain couples TRBV16 to TRBJ1-1, with TRBD1 as a possible D gene (5 bases). V shed 4 bases and J shed 11 bases, with 11 bases lying between them. The CDR3 is 11 residues long. Germline CDR1 KGHSY, CDR2 FQNENV. CDR3 nucleotides: TGTGCCAGCAGCCCATCGGGGGGGGCTTTCTTT. Translated, it gives CASSPSGGAFF.

V and J are TRBV24-1 and TRBJ2-7; D might be TRBD2 (5 bases). Trimming cost V 3 bases and J 2 bases, with 10 bases left between them. This CDR3 spans 14 amino acids. Germline-derived CDR1 and CDR2 are KGHDR and SFDVKD. CDR3 DNA: TGTGCCACCAGTGATCGAGGGCCCCCCTACGAGCAGTACTTC. This encodes CATSDRGPPYEQYF.

The genes are TRBV28 and TRBJ1-5; 10 bases are shared with TRBD1. CDR3 length: 16 amino acids. The ends lost 6 bases at V and 0 bases at J; junction bases unmatched: 5. In germline, CDR1 is MDHEN, CDR2 SYDVKM. The CDR3 is CASSHRQGASNQPQHF. The CDR3 DNA reads TGTGCCAGCAGCCACCGACAGGGGGCTAGCAATCAGCCCCAGCATTTT.

This chain uses TRBV27 with TRBJ1-3, with no clear D. This CDR3 region has 14 residues. Per germline, CDR1 MNHEY and CDR2 SMNVEV (reference sequence). V was clipped by 8 bases and J by 3 bases, with 14 bases between them. The CDR3 nucleotides read TGTGCCAGCTCAAGACGCGCCCGTGGAAACACCATATATTTT. This sequence encodes CASSRRARGNTIYF.

This sequence joins TRBV29-1 and TRBJ1-1; D remains unclear. Trimming took 3 bases from V and 1 from J, leaving 15 bases between them. CDR3 length: 15 amino acids. Per the germline V gene, CDR1 is SQVTM and CDR2 is ANQGSEA. CDR3 sequence reads: CSVELQAHWNTEAFF. Here the CDR3 DNA reads TGCAGCGTTGAGCTGCAAGCGCATTGGAACACTGAAGCTTTCTTT.

The CDR3 bases are TGCAGCGTAGAAACAGGATCCTACGAGCAGTACTTC. Translation: CSVETGSYEQYF. The rearrangement uses TRBV29-1 and TRBJ2-7; D might be TRBD1 (5 bases). Trimming took off 6 bases at V and 1 base at J, with 10 bases between the two ends. Germline V gives CDR1 SQVTM, CDR2 ANQGSEA. This CDR3 has 12 residues.